Following are 18 T cell receptor beta chains from one sample sequenced in a study of T cell repertoires in cytomegalovirus infection. TCRdb used MiXCR to reprocess the reads, holding one entry per CDR3 protein. The sample holds 130,000 or so distinct CDR3 sequences, 5.5% to 8% seen once. Sequencing input: PBMCs. Receptors were obtained from a human donor in good health (CMV status not recorded). Some clones in this sample may be carry-over from other donors' samples.

In this sample, this clonotype turned up a few times. J is TRBJ1-1 and V is TRBV12-3 or TRBV12-4, with D possibly being TRBD1 (6 bases). The germline V and J ends were trimmed by 0 bases and 1 base, with 12 bases remaining between them. This CDR3 comprises 16 residues. For the CDR3, the DNA is TGTGCCAGCAGTTTAGCTCAGGGGCCCGGGAACACTGAAGCTTTCTTT. Translation: CASSLAQGPGNTEAFF.

This clonotype was observed many times. The DNA of the CDR3 is TGTGCCAGCAGCTTAGCGACGGGGGGGGCCATGGCAGAACTGTTTTTT. It specifies CASSLATGGAMAELFF. V gene TRBV7-8 combines with J gene TRBJ1-4, with a weak D call TRBD1 (6 bases). V shed 0 bases and J shed 12 bases, with 20 bases lying between them. This CDR3 spans 16 amino acids. In germline, CDR1 is SGHVS, CDR2 FQNEAQ.

This clonotype was recorded a few times. One end of the junction does not line up with germline, which may come from a read error. This chain uses TRBV10-3 with TRBJ2-7, with 12 bases matching TRBD2. Per germline, CDR1 ENHRY and CDR2 SYGVKD. The CDR3 extends over 12 amino acids. As DNA, the CDR3 is TGTGCCAGCTACACTAGCGGGGGGCTTCCACTCTTC. Its protein product is CASYTSGGLPLF.

In regard to this clonotype: A much larger clone sits a single nucleotide away, making a read error possible. The chain joins TRBV5-1 to TRBJ1-5; 8 bases match TRBD1. The CDR3 is made up of 15 amino acids. Germline assignment: CDR1 SGHRS and CDR2 YFSETQ. CDR3 in DNA: TGCGCCAACAGCTTGGACAGGGTGTCAGGTCAGCCCCAGCATTTT. It yields the protein CANSLDRVSGQPQHF.

This clonotype showed up many times. The V and J genes are TRBV7-2 and TRBJ1-4, with 9 bases matching TRBD1. After removal of 1 base from V and 6 bases from J, the junction contained 3 bases not matched to a gene. There are 15 residues in the CDR3. The V gene's germline CDR1 is SGHTA and CDR2 FQGNSA. CDR3 nucleotides: TGTGCCAGCAGCTTAGACGGACAGGGGTATGAAAAACTGTTTTTT. Translation gives CASSLDGQGYEKLFF. Variable domain in full (rest from reference TRBV7-2 and TRBJ1-4): GAGVSQSPSNKVTEKGKDVELRCDPISGHTALYWYRQSLGQGLEFLIYFQGNSAPDKSGLPSDRFSAERTGGSVSTLTIQRTQQEDSAVYLCASSLDGQGYEKLFFGSGTQLSVL.

This chain joins TRBV20-1 and TRBJ1-1; 9 bases are a match to TRBD1. Per the germline V gene, CDR1 is DFQATT and CDR2 is SNEGSKA (reference sequence). The CDR3 consists of 14 residues. V was clipped by 2 bases and J by 1 base; unmatched bases: 2. Here the CDR3 DNA reads TGCAGTGCTAGACTGACAGGGGGGAACACTGAAGCTTTCTTT. It specifies CSARLTGGNTEAFF.

This clonotype was seen more than once but under ten times. V usage is TRBV20-1 and J usage is TRBJ1-6, with D perhaps matching TRBD1 (6 bases). Germline V gene lookup returns CDR1 DFQATT and CDR2 SNEGSKA (reference sequence). V lost 0 bases to trimming and J lost 11 bases, with 17 bases between them. The CDR3 consists of 15 residues. CDR3 protein: CSARDGRGRGAPLHF. The CDR3 DNA follows: TGCAGTGCTAGAGATGGTCGGGGCAGGGGTGCACCCCTCCACTTT.

In its sample, this clonotype was seen many times. The rearrangement uses TRBV7-2 and TRBJ1-1; 10 bases are shared with TRBD1. CDR1 and CDR2 (germline): SGHTA, FQGNSA. This CDR3 region has 15 residues. The V segment lost 5 bases and the J segment 4 bases; nucleotides outside the gene matches: 7. CDR3 protein: CASSRRTGGGTEAFF. The CDR3 DNA sequence: TGTGCCAGCAGCCGTCGGACAGGGGGGGGCACTGAAGCTTTCTTT.

This clonotype was counted only a few times. This chain joins TRBV19 and TRBJ2-7; D possibly matches TRBD1 or TRBD2 (6 bases each). Deletions cut 5 bases from V and 0 bases from J, with 20 bases between. This CDR3 is built from 17 residues. Germline CDR1 is LNHDA and CDR2 is SQIVND (reference sequence). CDR3 sequence: CASSPPRGGWSSYEQYF. The DNA of the CDR3 is TGTGCCAGTAGTCCCCCTCGAGGGGGGTGGAGCTCCTACGAGCAGTACTTC.

This clonotype was found a few times. The rearrangement links TRBV5-6 to TRBJ2-2; 10 bases map to TRBD1. With 4 bases clipped from V and 4 bases from J, the junction kept 10 bases outside the gene matches. The CDR3 has 17 amino acids. Germline V gene lookup returns CDR1 SGHDT and CDR2 YYEEEE. Here the CDR3 DNA reads TGTGCCAGCAGCCCCCTGGCGGGACAGGGGCGCACCGGGGAGCTGTTTTTT. Amino acids: CASSPLAGQGRTGELFF.

This clonotype was detected ten times or more. The rearrangement uses TRBV15 and TRBJ2-3; 8 bases map to TRBD1. The length of the CDR3 is 16 residues. After removal of 5 bases from V and 1 base from J, the junction contained 8 bases not matched to a gene. The V gene's germline CDR1 is LNHNV and CDR2 YYDKDF (reference sequence). The CDR3 loop reads CATSLRTGWGTDTQYF. CDR3 DNA: TGTGCCACCAGCCTCCGGACAGGGTGGGGCACAGATACGCAGTATTTT.

There are many counts of this clonotype. V usage is TRBV6-2 or TRBV6-3 and J usage is TRBJ1-2, with D tentatively TRBD1 (6 bases). CDR1 MNHEY and CDR2 SVGEGT come from the germline V gene. The ends were cut back, 5 bases at V and 5 bases at J, with 12 bases in the middle. CDR3 length: 13 residues. The CDR3 spells CASSPGTKYGYTF. CDR3 coding DNA: TGTGCCAGCAGTCCCGGGACAAAGTATGGCTACACCTTC.

The V gene is TRBV14, the J gene TRBJ2-7, with no clear D. The CDR3 is 13 amino acids. V lost 1 base and J lost 3, with 7 bases in between. CDR1 is SGHDN and CDR2 is FVKESK in the germline V gene. The CDR3 nucleotides read TGTGCCAGCAGCCAAGTCCGACACTACGAGCAGTACTTC. This translates into CASSQVRHYEQYF.

This clonotype appeared many times. The V call is TRBV5-1, the J call TRBJ1-2; a possible D gene is TRBD1 (5 bases). Germline V CDR1 and CDR2: SGHRS, YFSETQ. The CDR3 spans 12 residues. Trimming removed 3 bases from V and 5 bases from J, with 8 bases in between. The CDR3 nucleotides read TGCGCCAGCAGCTGGGACGGTTATGGCTACACCTTC. It translates to CASSWDGYGYTF.

This clonotype was counted many times. V is TRBV6-6 and J is TRBJ2-3; tentative D call: TRBD2 (6 bases). CDR1 MNHNY and CDR2 SVGAGI come from the germline V gene (reference sequence). Trimming removed 4 bases at V and 1 base at J, with 15 bases between. CDR3 size: 16 residues. The CDR3 nucleotides read TGTGCCAGCAGTTTAGCCCAAGGAGGGGGCACAGATACGCAGTATTTT. This gives the protein CASSLAQGGGTDTQYF.

This clonotype has a count of ten or more. The gene calls are TRBV2 and TRBJ1-2, with D unclear. The length of the CDR3 is 14 residues. CDR1 SNHLY and CDR2 FYNNEI come from the germline V gene. Trimming took 3 bases from V and 4 from J, leaving 12 bases between them. Here the CDR3 DNA reads TGTGCCAGCAGTGACAGACGGCTAATCTATGGCTACACCTTC. It is translated as CASSDRRLIYGYTF. The entire variable domain, with the rest obtained from reference TRBV2 and TRBJ1-2, is as follows: EPEVTQTPSHQVTQMGQEVILRCVPISNHLYFYWYRQILGQKVEFLVSFYNNEISEKSEIFDDQFSVERPDGSNFTLKIRSTKLEDSAMYFCASSDRRLIYGYTFGSGTRLTVV.

J is TRBJ1-2 and V is TRBV20-1; possibly TRBD1 for D (5 bases). The CDR3 is 13 amino acids. Germline V lookup: CDR1 DFQATT, CDR2 SNEGSKA (reference sequence). V shed 0 bases and J shed 4 bases, with 9 bases lying between them. CDR3 coding DNA: TGCAGTGCTAGAGAGGGGACGGTCTATGGCTACACCTTC. Protein: CSAREGTVYGYTF.

This clonotype has more than one count but fewer than ten. The V call is TRBV20-1, the J call TRBJ2-1, with no clear D. V was pared by 7 bases and J by 1 base, with 14 bases between. The CDR3 runs to 14 residues. Germline CDR1 reads DFQATT; CDR2 reads SNEGSKA (reference sequence). The chain's CDR3 is CSVRARVSYNEQFF. DNA for the CDR3: TGCAGTGTCCGGGCCCGGGTTTCCTACAATGAGCAGTTCTTC.